The rows below give T cell receptor beta chains drawn from one sample of a study of human versus mouse CDR3 diversity and MHC coevolution. Assay used: immunoSEQ multiplex PCR; TCRdb lists only in-frame clones, some missing. The repertoire holds more than 60,000 clones, approximately 90% seen once, with less than 0.19% in the top ten. Sequencing was carried out using naive CD4+ T cells from blood. The receptors come from a person aged 30 to 69 in good health. CDR3s include the opening cysteine and the closing phenylalanine or tryptophan. A D gene is named only where the DNA matches it firmly. Clone size is stated in some rows and not others, as once, few, many or a class when expanded.

j_call d_call v_call clone_size cdr3_nt cdr3_aa
TRBJ1-5 - TRBV6-1 once TGTGCCAGCAGTGATAGAGGGCCGAGCAATCAGCCCCAGCATTTT CASSDRGPSNQPQHF
TRBJ2-7 TRBD2 TRBV19 - TGTGCCAGTAGCATCTTGCCTAGCGGGGACTACGAGCAGTACTTC CASSILPSGDYEQYF
TRBJ2-5 - TRBV25-1 once TGTGCCAGCAGTGAAACGGCAGGGAAAGGGCAAGAGACCCAGTACTTC CASSETAGKGQETQYF
TRBJ2-7 TRBD1 TRBV6-1 - TGTGCCAGCAGTGTGCAGGGGGCCGAGCAGTACTTC CASSVQGAEQYF
TRBJ2-3 - TRBV9 - TGTGCCAGCAGCGTACAGGGAGATACGCAGTATTTT CASSVQGDTQYF
TRBJ2-7 TRBD1 TRBV7-9 - TGTGCCAGCAGGTCGACAGGGAGCTCCTACGAGCAGTACTTC CASRSTGSSYEQYF
TRBJ2-7 - TRBV20-1 - TGCAGTGCTCAGGACAGAGAGCAGTACTTC CSAQDREQYF
TRBJ2-1 - TRBV6-5 - TGTGCCAGCAGTTCCAGGGCCGATGAGCAGTTCTTC CASSSRADEQFF
TRBJ1-3 - TRBV5-1 - TGCGCCAGCAGCTTGAGTGGGACTACTGGAAACACCATATATTTT CASSLSGTTGNTIYF
TRBJ1-2 - TRBV27 - TGTGCCAGCATAGGCAGGGACTATGGCTACACCTTC CASIGRDYGYTF
TRBJ1-1 - TRBV7-8 - TGTGCCAGCAGCTTATTAAGGGGGAACACTGAAGCTTTCTTT CASSLLRGNTEAFF
TRBJ2-7 - TRBV5-1 - TGCGCCAGCAGAACCGGGACACGGGTTGGGAGCGAGCAGTACTTC CASRTGTRVGSEQYF
TRBJ2-2 - TRBV28 - TGTGCCAGCAGCCGGGGGTTAACCTCTACCGGGGAGCTGTTTTTT CASSRGLTSTGELFF
TRBJ2-2 - TRBV21-1 - TGTGCCAGCAGCGCCCGACAGGAAAGAACGAACACCGGGGAGCTGTTTTTT CASSARQERTNTGELFF
TRBJ2-5 - TRBV29-1 - TGCAGCGTCAACCAGGGGAGGGGAGAGACCCAGTACTTC CSVNQGRGETQYF
TRBJ1-2 TRBD1 TRBV6-5 - TGTGCCAGCAGTTTCCTGACAGGGAAGAACGGCTACACCTTC CASSFLTGKNGYTF
TRBJ1-3 TRBD1 TRBV30 - TGTGCCTGGAGTCGACCCCCAGGGGGCTCTGGAAACACCATATATTTT CAWSRPPGGSGNTIYF
TRBJ2-5 - TRBV9 - TGTGCCAGCAGCGTAGCAGGCGGGATCGGCTGGGAGACCCAGTACTTC CASSVAGGIGWETQYF
TRBJ2-3 TRBD2 TRBV5-4 - TGTGCCAGCAGGCCTAGCGGGGTCCCAGATACGCAGTATTTT CASRPSGVPDTQYF
TRBJ2-7 - TRBV6-5 - TGTGCCAGCAGGGGGGCCGGCTACGAGCAGTACTTC CASRGAGYEQYF
TRBJ2-7 TRBD2 TRBV18 - TGTGCCAGCTCACCAAAGACTAGCGGAAATTACGAGCAGTACTTC CASSPKTSGNYEQYF
TRBJ2-1 TRBD2 TRBV7-9 - TGTGCCAGCAGCTTAGCGCCGCCCGGGAGGTATAATGAGCAGTTCTTC CASSLAPPGRYNEQFF
TRBJ1-1 TRBD1 TRBV30 - TGTGCCTGGATGTTCAGGACAGGGATAAACACTGAAGCTTTCTTT CAWMFRTGINTEAFF
TRBJ2-4 - TRBV14 - TGTGCCAGCAGCCAAGCGGTAGCAGGGGACATAGCCAAAAACATTCAGTACTTC CASSQAVAGDIAKNIQYF
TRBJ1-5 - TRBV19 - TGTGCCAGTACGCCGTCCGCGGGCATGCCCCAGCATTTT CASTPSAGMPQHF
TRBJ1-5 - TRBV6-1 - TGTGCCTGCAGTGTGTCGGAGAACAATCAGCCCCAGCATTTT CACSVSENNQPQHF
TRBJ1-2 - TRBV9 - TGTGCCAGCAGCGTAGCTTTGGGCTTTTATGGCTACACCTTC CASSVALGFYGYTF